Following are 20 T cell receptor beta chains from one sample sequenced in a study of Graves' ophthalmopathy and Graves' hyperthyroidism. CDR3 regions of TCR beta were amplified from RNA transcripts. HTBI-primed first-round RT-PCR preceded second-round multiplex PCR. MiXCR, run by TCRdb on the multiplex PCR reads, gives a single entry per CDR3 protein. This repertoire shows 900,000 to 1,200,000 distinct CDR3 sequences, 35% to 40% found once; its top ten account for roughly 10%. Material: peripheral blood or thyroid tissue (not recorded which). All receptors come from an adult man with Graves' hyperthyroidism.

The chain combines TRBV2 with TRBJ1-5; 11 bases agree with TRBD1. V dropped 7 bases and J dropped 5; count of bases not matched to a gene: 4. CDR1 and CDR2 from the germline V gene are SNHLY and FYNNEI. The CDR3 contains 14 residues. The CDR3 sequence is CASMGTGGHQPQHF. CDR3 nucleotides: TGTGCCAGCATGGGGACAGGGGGTCATCAGCCCCAGCATTTT.

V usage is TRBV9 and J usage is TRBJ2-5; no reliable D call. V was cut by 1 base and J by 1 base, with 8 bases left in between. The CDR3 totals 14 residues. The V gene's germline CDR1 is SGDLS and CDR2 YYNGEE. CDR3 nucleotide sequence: TGTGCCAGCAGCGTACAGGACCTCCAAGAGACCCAGTACTTC. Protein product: CASSVQDLQETQYF.

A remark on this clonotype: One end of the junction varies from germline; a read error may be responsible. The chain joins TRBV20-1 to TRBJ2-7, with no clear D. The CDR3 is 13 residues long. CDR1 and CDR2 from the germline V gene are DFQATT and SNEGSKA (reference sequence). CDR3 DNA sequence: TGCAGTGCGAGAGCCTCGAGCTCCTACGAGCAGTACTTC. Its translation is CSARASSSYEQYF.

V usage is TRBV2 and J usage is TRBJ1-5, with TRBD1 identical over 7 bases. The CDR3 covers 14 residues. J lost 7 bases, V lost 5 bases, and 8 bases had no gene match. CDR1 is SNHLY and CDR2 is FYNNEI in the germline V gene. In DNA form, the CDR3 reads TGTGCCAGCAGTTCACAGGGGTTCACGCAGCCCCAGCATTTT. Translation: CASSSQGFTQPQHF.

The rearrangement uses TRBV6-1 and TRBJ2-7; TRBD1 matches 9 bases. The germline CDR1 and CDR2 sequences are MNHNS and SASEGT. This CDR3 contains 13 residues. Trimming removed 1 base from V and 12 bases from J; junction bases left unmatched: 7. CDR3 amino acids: CASSEGSGQGLYF. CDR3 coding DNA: TGTGCCAGCAGTGAAGGGTCGGGACAGGGACTGTACTTC.

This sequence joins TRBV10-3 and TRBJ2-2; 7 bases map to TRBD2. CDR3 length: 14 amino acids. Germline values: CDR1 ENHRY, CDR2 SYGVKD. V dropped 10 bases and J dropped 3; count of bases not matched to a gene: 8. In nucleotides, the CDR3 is TGTGCCACGGGGGGAGGGGTCGACACCGGGGAGCTGTTTTTT. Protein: CATGGGVDTGELFF.

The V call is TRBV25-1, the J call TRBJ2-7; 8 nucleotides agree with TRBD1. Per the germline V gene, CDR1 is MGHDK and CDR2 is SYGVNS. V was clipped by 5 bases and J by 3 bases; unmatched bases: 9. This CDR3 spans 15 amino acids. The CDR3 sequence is CASSLEDTGGYEQYF. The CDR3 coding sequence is TGTGCCAGCAGTTTAGAGGACACAGGGGGCTACGAGCAGTACTTC.

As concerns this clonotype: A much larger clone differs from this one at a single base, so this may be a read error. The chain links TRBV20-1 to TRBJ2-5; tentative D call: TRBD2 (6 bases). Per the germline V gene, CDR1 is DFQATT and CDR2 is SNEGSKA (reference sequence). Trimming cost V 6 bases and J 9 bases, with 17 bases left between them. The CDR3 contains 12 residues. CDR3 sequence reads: CSALTPGEAQYF. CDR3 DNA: TGCAGTGCCCTGACCCCGGGGGAGGCCCAGTACTTC.

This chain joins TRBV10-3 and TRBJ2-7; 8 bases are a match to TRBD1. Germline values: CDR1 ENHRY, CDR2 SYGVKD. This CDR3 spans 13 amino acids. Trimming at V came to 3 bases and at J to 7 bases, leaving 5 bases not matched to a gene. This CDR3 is CAISDEDRGEQYF. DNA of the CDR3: TGTGCCATCAGTGATGAAGACAGGGGTGAGCAGTACTTC.

As DNA, the CDR3 is TGTGCCATCAGCGCACAGGGGGATTCACCCCTCCACTTT. Protein sequence: CAISAQGDSPLHF. The rearrangement joins TRBV10-3 to TRBJ1-6; TRBD1 matches at 8 bases. CDR1 ENHRY and CDR2 SYGVKD come from the germline V gene. V lost 6 bases and J lost 8; bases outside the gene matches: 3. CDR3 length: 13 residues.

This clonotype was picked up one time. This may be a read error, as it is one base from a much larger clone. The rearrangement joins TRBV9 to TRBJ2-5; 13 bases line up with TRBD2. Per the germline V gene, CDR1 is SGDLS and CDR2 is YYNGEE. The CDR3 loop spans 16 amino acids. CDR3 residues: CAGSQRLAGGQETQYF. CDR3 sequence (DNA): TGTGCCGGCAGCCAACGACTAGCGGGGGGACAAGAGACCCAGTACTTC.

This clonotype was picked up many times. DNA for the CDR3: TGTGCCAGCAGCTTAGACAGCGGGGGGGCGAAAGAGCAGTACTTC. Its translation: CASSLDSGGAKEQYF. The chain links TRBV7-2 to TRBJ2-7; 10 nucleotides match TRBD2. V shed 1 base, J shed 7 bases, and the junction held 7 bases outside the gene matches. CDR1 is SGHTA, CDR2 FQGNSA, per germline. This CDR3 region has 15 residues.

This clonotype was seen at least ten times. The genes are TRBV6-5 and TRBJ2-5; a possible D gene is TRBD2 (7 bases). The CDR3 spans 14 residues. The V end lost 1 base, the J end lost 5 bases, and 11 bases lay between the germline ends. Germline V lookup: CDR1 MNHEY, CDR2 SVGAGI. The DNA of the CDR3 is TGTGCCAGCAGTTACTACAGGGAGGGGGAGACCCAGTACTTC. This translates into CASSYYREGETQYF.

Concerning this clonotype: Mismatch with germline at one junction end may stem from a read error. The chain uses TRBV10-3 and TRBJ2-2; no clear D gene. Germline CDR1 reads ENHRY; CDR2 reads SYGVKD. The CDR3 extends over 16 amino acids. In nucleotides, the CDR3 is TGTGCCAGCAGTCTACGAAGGGTTACGAACACCGGGGAGCTGTTTTTT. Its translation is CASSLRRVTNTGELFF.

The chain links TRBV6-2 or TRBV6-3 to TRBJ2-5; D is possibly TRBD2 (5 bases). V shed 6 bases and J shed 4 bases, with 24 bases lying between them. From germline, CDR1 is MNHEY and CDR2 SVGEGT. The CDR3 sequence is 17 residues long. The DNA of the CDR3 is TGTGCCAGCAGCCCGGGGAAGAGCCTCAGGCATGGAGAGACCCAGTACTTC. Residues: CASSPGKSLRHGETQYF.

The CDR3 loop reads CASSEGGYEKLFF. The CDR3 nucleotides are TGTGCCAGCAGTGAAGGGGGGTATGAAAAACTGTTTTTT. The rearrangement joins TRBV2 to TRBJ1-4, with a weak D call TRBD1 (5 bases). Trimming took off 1 base at V and 6 bases at J, with 6 bases between the two ends. The CDR3 spans 13 residues. Germline-derived CDR1 and CDR2 are SNHLY and FYNNEI.

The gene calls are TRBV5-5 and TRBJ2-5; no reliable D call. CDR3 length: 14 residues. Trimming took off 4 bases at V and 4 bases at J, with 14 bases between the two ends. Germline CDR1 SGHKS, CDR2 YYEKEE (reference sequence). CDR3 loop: CASSIYTGTETQYF. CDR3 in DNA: TGTGCCAGCAGCATTTACACCGGTACAGAGACCCAGTACTTC.

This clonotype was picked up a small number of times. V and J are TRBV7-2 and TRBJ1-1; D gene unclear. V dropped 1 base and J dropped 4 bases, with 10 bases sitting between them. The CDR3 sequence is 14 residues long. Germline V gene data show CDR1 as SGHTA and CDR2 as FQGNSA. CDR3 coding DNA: TGTGCCAGCAGCTTAGGGAGGAGTAGCACTGAAGCTTTCTTT. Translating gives CASSLGRSSTEAFF.

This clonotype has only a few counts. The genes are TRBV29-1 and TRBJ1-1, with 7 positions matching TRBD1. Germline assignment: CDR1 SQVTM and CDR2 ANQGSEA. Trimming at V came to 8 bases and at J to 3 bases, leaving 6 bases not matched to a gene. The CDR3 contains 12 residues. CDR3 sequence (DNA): TGCAGCAGCCGGGACAGCTACACTGAAGCTTTCTTT. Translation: CSSRDSYTEAFF.

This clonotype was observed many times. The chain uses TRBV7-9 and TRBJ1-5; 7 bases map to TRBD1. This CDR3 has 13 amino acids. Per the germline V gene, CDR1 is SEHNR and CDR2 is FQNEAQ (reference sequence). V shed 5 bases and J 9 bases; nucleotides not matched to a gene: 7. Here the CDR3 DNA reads TGTGCCAGCAGCCGGACAGGCTCCGGGCCCCAGCATTTT. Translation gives CASSRTGSGPQHF.